The rows below give T cell receptor beta chains drawn from one sample of a study of identical twins. Each CDR3 protein is one row after TCRdb ran MiXCR on the 5' RACE reads. The repertoire includes approximately 600,000 distinct CDR3 sequences, 7.5% to 10% of them detected once, and 2.5% to 3.5% sits in the top ten. This same sample was also taken into another study, of yellow fever vaccine responses in identical twins.

Input material: PBMCs. These receptor sequences come from a woman between 18 and 29 years old in good health. Both conserved end residues are part of each CDR3. The D gene is left open where the match is weak. Not all rows give a size; the values are once, few, many and, for expanded clones, a class.

abundance | j_gene | v_gene | d_gene | CDR3nt | CDR3aa
NA | TRBJ2-1 | TRBV4-1 | TRBD2 | TGCGCCAGCAGCCAAGATCTCTTCGGGACTAGCAGATACAATGAGCAGTTCTTC | CASSQDLFGTSRYNEQFF
many | TRBJ2-5 | TRBV24-1 | NA | TGTGCCACCAGTGAAGGTCAGATACAAGAGACCCAGTACTTC | CATSEGQIQETQYF
NA | TRBJ2-2 | TRBV29-1 | TRBD2 | TGCAGCATTACTAGCGGGAGGACCGCCGGGGAGCTGTTTTTT | CSITSGRTAGELFF
few | TRBJ2-7 | TRBV3-1 | NA | TGTGCCAGCAGCCGGGGCAGTTACTCCTACGAGCAGTACTTC | CASSRGSYSYEQYF
few | TRBJ2-6 | TRBV10-3 | TRBD1 | TGTGCCATCAGTGGGATAGGGGGCGGTGGGGCCAACGTCCTGACTTTC | CAISGIGGGGANVLTF
few | TRBJ2-7 | TRBV7-2 | TRBD2 | TGTGCCAGCAGCCTGCCGGGGCTAGCGGATAAGCAGTACTTC | CASSLPGLADKQYF
many | TRBJ2-5 | TRBV25-1 | NA | TGTGCCAGCAGTGAATACCTTGGGCAGGGCGAGACCCAGTACTTC | CASSEYLGQGETQYF
many | TRBJ2-3 | TRBV7-9 | NA | TGTGCCAGCAGCCACTCCGGCGGAGGGGCGGCAACAGATACGCAGTATTTT | CASSHSGGGAATDTQYF
NA | TRBJ2-7 | TRBV29-1 | NA | TGCAGCGTTGAAGATACCCAGGACAGCAGGTACGAGCAGTACTTC | CSVEDTQDSRYEQYF
NA | TRBJ1-2 | TRBV3-1 | NA | TGTGCCAGCAGCAAAAGACAGGAGCTACCTTATGGCTACACCTTC | CASSKRQELPYGYTF
many | TRBJ2-3 | TRBV27 | NA | TGTGCCAGCAGTTATATAACAGGGTCCACAGATACGCAGTATTTT | CASSYITGSTDTQYF
NA | TRBJ1-5 | TRBV5-1 | NA | TGCGCCAGCAGCTCACGACACCTTAGCAATCAGCCCCAGCATTTT | CASSSRHLSNQPQHF
many | TRBJ1-5 | TRBV4-3 | NA | TGCGCCAGCAGCCAAGATTTCGGGGATCAGCCCCAGCATTTT | CASSQDFGDQPQHF
NA | TRBJ2-1 | TRBV30 | TRBD2 | TGTGCCTGGAGTGTTACGCGGGAGAGGAATGAGCAGTTCTTC | CAWSVTRERNEQFF
NA | TRBJ2-1 | TRBV7-2 | TRBD2 | TGTGCCAGCAGCTTACGCCAGGGACTAGCGGGATTGGTTGAGCAGTTCTTC | CASSLRQGLAGLVEQFF
many | TRBJ2-7 | TRBV20-1 | NA | TGCAGTGCTCACCTCGACGGCTACGAGCAGTACTTC | CSAHLDGYEQYF
many | TRBJ2-4 | TRBV12-3/TRBV12-4 | NA | TGTGCCAGCAGCCCCCAAAACATTCAGTACTTC | CASSPQNIQYF
many | TRBJ2-4 | TRBV9 | NA | TGTGCCAGCAGCGCCGGGGGGCTCTCAAACATTCAGTACTTC | CASSAGGLSNIQYF
many | TRBJ2-1 | TRBV10-3 | NA | TGTGCCATCCAGATCGGTGACAATGAGCAGTTCTTC | CAIQIGDNEQFF
few | TRBJ2-2 | TRBV11-2 | NA | TGTGCCAGCAGCTTAGATAACCCTGTGGGTTACACCGGGGAGCTGTTTTTT | CASSLDNPVGYTGELFF
NA | TRBJ2-6 | TRBV5-1 | TRBD1 | TGCGCCAGCAGCTTGGAGGGACAGGGGTCCAACGTCCTGACTTTC | CASSLEGQGSNVLTF
few | TRBJ2-1 | TRBV4-2 | NA | TGTGCCAGCAGCCAAGATGGACCTTCAAATGAGCAGTTCTTC | CASSQDGPSNEQFF
many | TRBJ1-1 | TRBV10-3 | NA | TGTGCCATCACCGTGGACAAGGGTAGGATGGATGAAGCTTTCTTT | CAITVDKGRMDEAFF
few | TRBJ2-7 | TRBV6-5 | TRBD1 | TGTGCCAGCAGTTACTCGCCAGGGGGTTACGAGCAGTACTTC | CASSYSPGGYEQYF
NA | TRBJ2-7 | TRBV7-9 | TRBD1 | TGTGCCAGCAGCACCTTGACAGGGCGCTTTTCCTACGAGCAGTACTTC | CASSTLTGRFSYEQYF
many | TRBJ2-1 | TRBV12-3/TRBV12-4 | NA | TGTGCCAGCAGAAGTACTAGGGCCGGGAATGAGCAGTTCTTC | CASRSTRAGNEQFF
NA | TRBJ2-6 | TRBV23-1 | NA | TGCGCCAGCAGTCACCCACAAGGACAAGCCTCTGGGGCCAACGTCCTGACTTTC | CASSHPQGQASGANVLTF
few | TRBJ2-6 | TRBV2 | NA | TGTGCCACCGCCAAGGACGGCTCTGGGGCCAACGTCCTGACTTTC | CATAKDGSGANVLTF
few | TRBJ2-1 | TRBV4-3 | TRBD2 | TGCGCCAGCAGCCAAGATCTACAATGGGGACTAGCGGGAGGTCGCAATGAGCAGTTCTTC | CASSQDLQWGLAGGRNEQFF
few | TRBJ2-2 | TRBV7-9 | NA | TGTGCCAGCAGCCCCCTAGTATTAAACACCGGGGAGCTGTTTTTT | CASSPLVLNTGELFF
NA | TRBJ2-1 | TRBV2 | NA | TGTGCCAGCAGTGTGGTGGGGAATAGCAATGAGCAGTTCTTC | CASSVVGNSNEQFF
NA | TRBJ1-6 | TRBV4-3 | NA | TGCGCCAGCAGCCAAGGAACGGGGGCGGCTTCACCCCTCCACTTT | CASSQGTGAASPLHF
few | TRBJ2-7 | TRBV15 | NA | TGTGCCACCAGCAGCGGGGGGCTCGAGCAGTACTTC | CATSSGGLEQYF
few | TRBJ2-1 | TRBV3-1 | TRBD2 | TGTGCCAGCAGCCAAGATCGCAGCGGGGGCCCAGAGCAGTTCTTC | CASSQDRSGGPEQFF
many | TRBJ2-7 | TRBV20-1 | TRBD1 | TGCAGTGCTATTCGGGACAGGGGTTACTACGAGCAGTACTTC | CSAIRDRGYYEQYF
NA | TRBJ2-7 | TRBV7-9 | NA | TGTGCCAGCAGCTTTCAGGGGCACTACGAGCAGTACTTC | CASSFQGHYEQYF
many | TRBJ2-1 | TRBV6-2/TRBV6-3 | NA | TGTGCCAGCAGACAGGACTCCTACAATGAGCAGTTCTTC | CASRQDSYNEQFF
NA | TRBJ2-7 | TRBV5-1 | TRBD1 | TGCGCCAGCAGCTTGGCGACAGGGGTGGGGTCCTACGAGCAGTACTTC | CASSLATGVGSYEQYF
NA | TRBJ2-2 | TRBV29-1 | TRBD1 | TGCAGCGTCCGGGTTAAGGGGGCTAGCGGGGAGCTGTTTTTT | CSVRVKGASGELFF
few | TRBJ2-1 | TRBV6-1 | TRBD2 | TGTGCCAGCACCCTCCAGGCCCGACTAGCGGGTAATGAGCAGTTCTTC | CASTLQARLAGNEQFF
many | TRBJ2-7 | TRBV7-6 | NA | TGTGCCAGCAGCCCACCCGGGAAAAGCTCCTACGAGCAGTACTTC | CASSPPGKSSYEQYF
few | TRBJ2-7 | TRBV5-1 | NA | TGCGCCAGCAGCCCGGGTGGGGGGCACTGGCAGTACTTC | CASSPGGGHWQYF
few | TRBJ2-3 | TRBV6-1 | TRBD1 | TGTGCCAGCAGTGAAAATGTGGGACAGGGAACAGATACGCAGTATTTT | CASSENVGQGTDTQYF
many | TRBJ2-1 | TRBV12-3/TRBV12-4 | TRBD2 | TGTGCCAGCAGTTTAGCGTCAGCGGGAGGTGCCTACAATGAGCAGTTCTTC | CASSLASAGGAYNEQFF
NA | TRBJ2-2 | TRBV5-1 | TRBD2 | TGCGCCAGCCATGGGGGAGGGCCCAGCTGGATCGGGGAGCTGTTTTTT | CASHGGGPSWIGELFF
few | TRBJ2-5 | TRBV12-3/TRBV12-4 | NA | TGTGCCAGCAGTTTTCGGCAGGGAGGCTTGGACCAGTACTTC | CASSFRQGGLDQYF
many | TRBJ1-5 | TRBV7-2 | NA | TGTGCCAGCACCCCGGGCGGAATCAATCAGCCCCAGCATTTT | CASTPGGINQPQHF